This T cell receptor (beta chain) was observed in a study of blood T cell repertoires in COVID-19. Overall study: Whether acute or convalescent, the COVID-19 samples came from the United States, Italy and Spain. PBMCs, B-cell-depleted T cells, or T cells provided the cDNA or gDNA that made up the material.

Per the study methods: Reference gene primers were amplified, and this amplification served to estimate nucleated cell counts. Here immunoSEQ multiplex PCR was the method, and the copy in TCRdb shows in-frame clones only, minus some. The DNA was the basis for D and trimming; V, J and clone size are from that table. In the table there are more than 80,000 clones, 90% of which are singletons. Trimming at V came to 3 bases and at J to 4 bases, leaving 3 bases not matched to a gene. This CDR3 is built from 14 residues. Germline assignment: CDR1 SGDLS and CDR2 YYNGEE. A Seattle source enrolled patients during active infection and followed them longitudinally.

The TCR comes from a man between 18 and 29 years old with COVID-19, enrolled during active disease. This chain links TRBV9 with TRBJ2-7; 11 positions agree with TRBD1. The sample was peripheral blood. The CDR3: CASSAGQGVYEQYF. The CDR3 nucleotides read TGTGCCAGCAGCGCGGGACAGGGGGTGTACGAGCAGTACTTC.